This TCR beta chain came from a study of OX40 agonist ivuxolimab in advanced cancers. The overall study: Ivuxolimab is a fully human IgG2 antibody that activates OX40 (CD134). People who had prior anti-PD-1, anti-PD-L1 or anti-CTLA-4 therapy could take part, and approximately 44% had some.

Germline V gene sequence: CDR1 SEHNR, CDR2 FQNEAQ (reference sequence). V lost 2 bases, J lost 2 bases, and 11 bases lay in between. The CDR3 totals 15 residues. For this clone: What it binds is unknown.

Study-level points and caveats: Nonresponders included some who also had low normalized T-cell clonal expansion.

Assay used: immunoSEQ multiplex PCR; TCRdb lists only in-frame clones, some missing. Of some 35,000 clones in the sample, almost 80% are singletons; the top ten hold roughly a fifth. Sequencing was performed on CD4+ or CD8+ T cells sorted from blood, taken in a trial of the OX40 agonist ivuxolimab. The chain carries TRBV7-9 and TRBJ2-3; perhaps TRBD1 as D (5 bases). This TCR came from an adult with an advanced solid tumor such as melanoma, head and neck, liver or kidney cancer. The CDR3 DNA follows: TGTGCCAGCAGCTTAACGACAGAACACACAGATACGCAGTATTTT. Residues: CASSLTTEHTDTQYF.